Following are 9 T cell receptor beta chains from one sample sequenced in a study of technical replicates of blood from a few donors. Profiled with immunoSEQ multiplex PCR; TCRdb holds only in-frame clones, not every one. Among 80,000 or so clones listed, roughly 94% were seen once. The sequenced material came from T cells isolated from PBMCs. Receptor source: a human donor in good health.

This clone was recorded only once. Here the CDR3 reads CASSLTSGRGSYEQYF. In DNA, the CDR3 is TGTGCCAGCAGTTTAACTAGCGGGAGGGGTTCCTACGAGCAGTACTTC. The chain uses TRBV27 and TRBJ2-7, with 13 nucleotides matching TRBD2. Germline trimming cut 2 bases from V and 1 base from J; bases unmatched to any gene: 2. Per the germline V gene, CDR1 is MNHEY and CDR2 is SMNVEV (reference sequence). The CDR3 is 16 residues long.

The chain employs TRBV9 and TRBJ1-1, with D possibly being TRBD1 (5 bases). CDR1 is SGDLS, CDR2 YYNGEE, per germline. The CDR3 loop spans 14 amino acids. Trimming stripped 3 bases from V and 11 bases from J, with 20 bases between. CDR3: CASSEGLIGLEAFF. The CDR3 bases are TGTGCCAGCAGCGAGGGGCTTATAGGGTTGGAGGCTTTCTTT.

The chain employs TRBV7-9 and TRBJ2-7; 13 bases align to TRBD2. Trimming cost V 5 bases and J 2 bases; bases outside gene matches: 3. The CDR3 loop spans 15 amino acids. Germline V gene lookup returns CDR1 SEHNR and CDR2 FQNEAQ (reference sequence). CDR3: CASSQTSGRAYEQYF. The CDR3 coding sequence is TGTGCCAGCAGCCAAACTAGCGGGAGGGCCTACGAGCAGTACTTC.

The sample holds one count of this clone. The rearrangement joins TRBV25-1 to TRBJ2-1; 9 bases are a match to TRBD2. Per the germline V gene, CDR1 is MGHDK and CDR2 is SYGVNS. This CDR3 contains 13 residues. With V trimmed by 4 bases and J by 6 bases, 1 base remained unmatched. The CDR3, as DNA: TGTGCCAGCAGTGCAGCGGGAGGCAATGAGCAGTTCTTC. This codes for CASSAAGGNEQFF. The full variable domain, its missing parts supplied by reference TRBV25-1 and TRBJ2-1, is EADIYQTPRYLVIGTGKKITLECSQTMGHDKMYWYQQDPGMELHLIHYSYGVNSTEKGDLSSESTVSRIRTEHFPLTLESARPSHTSQYLCASSAAGGNEQFFGPGTRLTVL.

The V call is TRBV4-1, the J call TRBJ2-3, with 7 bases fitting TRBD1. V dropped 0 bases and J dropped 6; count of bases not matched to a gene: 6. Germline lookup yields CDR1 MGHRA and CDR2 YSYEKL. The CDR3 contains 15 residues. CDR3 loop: CASSQDSGGMDTQYF. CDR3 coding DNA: TGCGCCAGCAGCCAAGATTCAGGGGGTATGGATACGCAGTATTTT.

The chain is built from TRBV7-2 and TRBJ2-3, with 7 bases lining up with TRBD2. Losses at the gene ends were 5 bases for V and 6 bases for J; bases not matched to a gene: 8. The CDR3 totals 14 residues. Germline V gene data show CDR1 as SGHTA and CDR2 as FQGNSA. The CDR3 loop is CASSREDRRDTQYF. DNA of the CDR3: TGTGCCAGCAGCCGGGAGGACCGTCGGGATACGCAGTATTTT.

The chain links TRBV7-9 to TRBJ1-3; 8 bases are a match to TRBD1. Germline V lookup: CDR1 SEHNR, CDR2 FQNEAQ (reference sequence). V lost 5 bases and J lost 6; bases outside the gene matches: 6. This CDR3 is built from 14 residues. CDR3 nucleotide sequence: TGTGCCAGCAGCGCGACAGGGGATTTAAACACCATATATTTT. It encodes CASSATGDLNTIYF.

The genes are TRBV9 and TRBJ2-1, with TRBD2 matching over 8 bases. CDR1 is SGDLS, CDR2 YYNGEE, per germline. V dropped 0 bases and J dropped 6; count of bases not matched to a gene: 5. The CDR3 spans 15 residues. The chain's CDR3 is CASSVAGGQTNEQFF. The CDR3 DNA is TGTGCCAGCAGCGTAGCGGGAGGGCAGACCAATGAGCAGTTCTTC. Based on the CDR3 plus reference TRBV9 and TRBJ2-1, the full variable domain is DSGVTQTPKHLITATGQRVTLRCSPRSGDLSVYWYQQSLDQGLQFLIQYYNGEERAKGNILERFSAQQFPDLHSELNLSSLELGDSALYFCASSVAGGQTNEQFFGPGTRLTVL.

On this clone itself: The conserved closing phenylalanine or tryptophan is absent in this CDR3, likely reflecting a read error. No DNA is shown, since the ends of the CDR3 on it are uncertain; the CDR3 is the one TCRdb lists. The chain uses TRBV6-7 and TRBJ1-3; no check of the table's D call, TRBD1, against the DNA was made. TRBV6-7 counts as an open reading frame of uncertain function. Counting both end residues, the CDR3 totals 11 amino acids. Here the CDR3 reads CASSFNTGPKN.